This TCR beta chain stems from a study of human T cells and chemical hapten exposure. As for the study in general: Researchers reported sensitizing an approximately 2 cm by approximately 2 cm upper inner arm skin site with 2% DPC. Patients got weekly scalp diphenylcyclopropenone doses over the roughly 24-week study. From small differences in pooled library volume came most of the variation in per-sample TCR yields.

CDR1 ENHRY and CDR2 SYGVKD come from the germline V gene. The CDR3 is 14 residues long. Trimming removed 7 bases from V and 8 bases from J; junction bases left unmatched: 6. The time point is: patch test 1, 2 weeks after DPC sensitization. Specified treatment: therapeutic diphenylcyclopropenone sensitization with weekly scalp DPC. TCRdb redid the calling of the RACE reads with MiXCR, one entry per CDR3 protein. The sample holds 84,000 or so distinct CDR3 sequences, over 9.5% seen once. General study findings and limits: TCRs at high frequency, those above 1 in 1000, did not change with DPC sensitization.

The table lists this clonotype with a few counts. Antigen unknown. V usage is TRBV10-3 and J usage is TRBJ2-1; 12 bases fit TRBD2. The TCR comes from a man aged 35 to 55 with alopecia areata. Some clones in this sample may be carry-over from other donors' samples. Sample: whole blood, taken in connection with sensitization to the hapten diphenylcyclopropenone (DPC). The CDR3 loop is CAITRTSGTDEQFF. CDR3 bases: TGTGCCATCACTCGGACTAGCGGGACGGATGAGCAGTTCTTC.